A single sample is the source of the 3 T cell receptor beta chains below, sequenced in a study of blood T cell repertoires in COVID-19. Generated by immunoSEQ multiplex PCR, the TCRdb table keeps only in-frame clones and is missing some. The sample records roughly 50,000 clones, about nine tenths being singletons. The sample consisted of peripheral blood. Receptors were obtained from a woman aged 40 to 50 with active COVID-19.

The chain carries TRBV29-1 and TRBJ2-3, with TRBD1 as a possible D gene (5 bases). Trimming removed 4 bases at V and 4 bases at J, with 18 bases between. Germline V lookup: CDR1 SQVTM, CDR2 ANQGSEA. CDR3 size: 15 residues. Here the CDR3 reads CSVARAKNHPDTQYF. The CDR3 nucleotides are TGCAGCGTTGCCAGGGCAAAAAATCACCCAGATACGCAGTATTTT.

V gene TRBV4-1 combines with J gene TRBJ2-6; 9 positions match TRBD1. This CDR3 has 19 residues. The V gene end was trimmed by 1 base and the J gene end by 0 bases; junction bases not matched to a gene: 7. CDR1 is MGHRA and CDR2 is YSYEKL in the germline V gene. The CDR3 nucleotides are TGCGCCAGCAGCCAAGGGCCGACAGGGGGTTTCTCTGGGGCCAACGTCCTGACTTTC. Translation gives CASSQGPTGGFSGANVLTF.

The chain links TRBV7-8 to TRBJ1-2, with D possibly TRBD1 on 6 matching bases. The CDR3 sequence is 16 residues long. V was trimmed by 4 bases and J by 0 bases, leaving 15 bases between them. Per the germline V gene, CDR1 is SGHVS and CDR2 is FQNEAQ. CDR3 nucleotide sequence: TGTGCCAGCAGCTCGCGACAGGTGATAACTAACTATGGCTACACCTTC. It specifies CASSSRQVITNYGYTF. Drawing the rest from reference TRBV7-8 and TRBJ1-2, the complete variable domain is GAGVSQSPRYKVAKRGQDVALRCDPISGHVSLFWYQQALGQGPEFLTYFQNEAQLDKSGLPSDRFFAERPEGSVSTLKIQRTQQEDSAVYLCASSSRQVITNYGYTFGSGTRLTVV.